These T cell receptor beta chains were read from a single sample in a study of monozygotic twins with inflammatory bowel disease. Reanalyzing the 5' RACE reads, TCRdb keeps one entry per CDR3 protein, without DNA. This table lists approximately 330,000 distinct CDR3 sequences. The specimen sequenced was blood. The receptors derive from a human donor with ulcerative colitis or Crohn's disease, or a healthy co-twin of an affected twin (not recorded which). The CDR3 runs from the conserved cysteine through the conserved F or W.

J	V	CDR3
TRBJ1-3	TRBV7-9	CASSRPGGRGNTIYF
TRBJ2-1	TRBV12-3/TRBV12-4	CASSLKATTYNEQFF
TRBJ2-2	TRBV5-1	CASSLTQPGATGELFF
TRBJ2-1	TRBV10-3	CAITGSSYNEQFF
TRBJ2-4	TRBV5-6	CASSSPVAKNIQYF
TRBJ2-7	TRBV29-1	CSVGTGIDYEQYF
TRBJ1-4	TRBV7-9	CASSLSSGVVGEKLFF
TRBJ2-7	TRBV4-1	CASSQGRGQGYEQYF
TRBJ2-5	TRBV5-1	CASSISGRTQETQYF
TRBJ1-5	TRBV27	CASRKRGAKDQPQHF
TRBJ1-5	TRBV20-1	CSANSGTESNQPQHF
TRBJ1-1	TRBV20-1	CSARDYSNTEAFF
TRBJ1-1	TRBV5-1	CASSLEEGSLEAFF
TRBJ2-1	TRBV28	CASWGRTYNEQFF
TRBJ2-3	TRBV4-3	CASSQDHWLAGRTDTQYF
TRBJ1-4	TRBV7-9	CASSLEGGATNEKLFF
TRBJ2-5	TRBV6-1	CASSKRTGQLRETQYF
TRBJ2-1	TRBV12-3/TRBV12-4	CASKGVLTWGNEQFF
TRBJ2-1	TRBV18	CASSPDPPKGYNEQFF
TRBJ2-7	TRBV7-2	CASSQPHGQGGRDEQYF
TRBJ2-4	TRBV28	CASSFTLAVGAKNIQYF
TRBJ1-5	TRBV7-9	CASTGSERNQPQHF
TRBJ2-5	TRBV7-7	CASSPTGLGETQYF
TRBJ2-7	TRBV7-9	CASTGGGIGSYEQYF
TRBJ2-1	TRBV28	CASSPVFPTGGEQFF
TRBJ2-1	TRBV5-1	CASSLGLAGKISSYNEQFF
TRBJ1-2	TRBV12-3/TRBV12-4	CASSFSGYGYTF
TRBJ1-6	TRBV10-3	CAISESNQGAYNSPLHF
TRBJ1-1	TRBV7-2	CASSFVTPTTEAFF
TRBJ2-1	TRBV28	CASDSTSSYNEQFF
TRBJ1-6	TRBV10-3	CAISERNSPLHF
TRBJ2-1	TRBV5-4	CASSFTGGAGNEQFF
TRBJ2-2	TRBV18	CASSRTNTGELFF
TRBJ2-7	TRBV2	CASSDKGGLAGPYEQYF
TRBJ2-2	TRBV28	CASSFYHRTTGELFF
TRBJ2-4	TRBV9	CASSVGGQGANIQYF
TRBJ2-7	TRBV20-1	CSARVRGDREQYF
TRBJ1-3	TRBV10-3	CATGTASGNTIYF
TRBJ1-5	TRBV28	CASRRDSASNQPQHF